These 2 T cell receptor beta chains came from one sample sequenced in a study of blood T cells in healthy people across ages. Using a J-beta primer mix together with a sample-barcoded 5' primer, a second PCR was run for about 6 to 12 cycles. TCRdb re-analysed the 5' RACE reads in MiXCR, keeping a single row per CDR3 protein. The data show 600,000 to 850,000 distinct CDR3 sequences, 20% to 25% seen once. These data are also associated with another study on T cells of mothers and their children.

The specimen sequenced was blood. These receptors all stem from a boy aged 5-17 years in good health.

This clonotype has just a few counts. CDR3 in amino acids: CASSVVLAGYNEQFF. The CDR3 bases are TGTGCCAGCAGCGTAGTACTAGCGGGGTACAATGAGCAGTTCTTC. The V call is TRBV9, the J call TRBJ2-1; 10 bases fit TRBD2. Germline V gene lookup returns CDR1 SGDLS and CDR2 YYNGEE. CDR3 length: 15 residues. V trimming: 0 bases; J trimming: 4 bases; junction bases outside the gene matches: 1.

This clonotype was seen ten or more times. CDR3 coding DNA: TGTGCCAGCAGCCCCCGTTTAGCGGGGGAGGGAGAGACCCAGTACTTC. Amino acid sequence: CASSPRLAGEGETQYF. V is TRBV7-9 and J is TRBJ2-5; 9 positions match TRBD2. The junction had 11 bases not matched to a gene; V was cut back by 5 bases and J by 4 bases. This CDR3 has 16 residues. Germline V lookup: CDR1 SEHNR, CDR2 FQNEAQ (reference sequence).